The 8 T cell receptor beta chains listed next were all sequenced from one sample in a study of T cells of healthy individuals. TCRdb processed the 5' RACE reads anew with MiXCR; each CDR3 protein has one entry. The table lists about 96,000 distinct CDR3 sequences, 15% to 20% of them singletons. Receptors originate from a human donor in good health.

The V call is TRBV28, the J call TRBJ2-1; D possibly uses TRBD1 or TRBD2 (6 bases each). V was cut by 2 bases and J by 9 bases, with 17 bases left in between. CDR3 length: 15 amino acids. Per germline, CDR1 MDHEN and CDR2 SYDVKM. For the CDR3, the DNA is TGTGCCAGCAGTTTACCGGGTCTAGGGGGGACTGAGCAGTTCTTC. Its protein product is CASSLPGLGGTEQFF.

The chain is built from TRBV15 and TRBJ2-6; D unclear. Trimming left V 2 bases short and J 1 base short, with 9 bases between. The CDR3 runs to 16 residues. From germline, CDR1 is LNHNV and CDR2 YYDKDF (reference sequence). The CDR3 coding sequence is TGTGCCACCAGCAGAAACAGAGAGTCTGGGGCCAACGTCCTGACTTTC. Translating it yields CATSRNRESGANVLTF.

This chain joins TRBV7-9 and TRBJ1-1; no firm D call. V lost 4 bases, J lost 4 bases, and 22 bases lay in between. Germline CDR1 reads SEHNR; CDR2 reads FQNEAQ (reference sequence). The CDR3 totals 17 residues. This CDR3 is CASSSNPHGLPATEAFF. CDR3 coding DNA: TGTGCCAGCAGCTCCAATCCCCACGGTTTGCCGGCCACTGAAGCTTTCTTT.

This clonotype was detected only a few times. The chain couples TRBV2 to TRBJ2-5; D unclear. Trimming removed 8 bases at V and 1 base at J, with 14 bases between. This CDR3 contains 14 residues. The germline V gene has CDR1 SNHLY and CDR2 FYNNEI. DNA of the CDR3: TGTGCCAGCCAGCTATCGGACCCCCAAGAGACCCAGTACTTC. It translates to CASQLSDPQETQYF.

This clonotype showed up just a few times. V and J are TRBV6-2 or TRBV6-3 and TRBJ2-3; D is unclear. CDR3 size: 16 residues. V lost 0 bases and J 1 base, leaving 11 bases between the germline ends. The germline CDR1 and CDR2 sequences are MNHEY and SVGEGT. CDR3 in amino acids: CASSYSIRVGTDTQYF. CDR3 in DNA: TGTGCCAGCAGTTACTCGATTCGGGTCGGCACAGATACGCAGTATTTT.

V gene TRBV18 combines with J gene TRBJ1-1; D unclear. With 5 bases removed from V and 0 bases from J, the gap between germline ends came to 10 bases. The CDR3 loop spans 14 amino acids. Germline V gene sequence: CDR1 KGHSH, CDR2 LQKENI. This CDR3 reads CASSNSGMNTEAFF. As DNA, the CDR3 is TGTGCCAGCTCAAACAGCGGAATGAACACTGAAGCTTTCTTT.

The chain carries TRBV7-4 and TRBJ2-3; D tentatively reads TRBD1 or TRBD2 (6 bases each). The CDR3 contains 14 residues. Between the trimmed V and J ends, which lost 2 bases and 4 bases, there was a span of 10 bases. Germline assignment: CDR1 SGHVT and CDR2 SQSDAQ. In nucleotides, the CDR3 is TGTGCCAGCAGCTTAATGAGGGGGGCAGATACGCAGTATTTT. Translation gives CASSLMRGADTQYF.

This chain uses TRBV11-1 with TRBJ2-1, with D unresolved. This CDR3 region has 15 residues. Germline CDR1 is SGHAT and CDR2 is FQDESV (reference sequence). V was pared by 1 base and J by 5 bases, with 12 bases between. The CDR3 DNA reads TGTGCCAGCAGCTTAGTTCAGGACCCAAACAATGAGCAGTTCTTC. Encoded protein: CASSLVQDPNNEQFF.